This is a list of T cell receptor beta chains from one sample in a study of blood T cell repertoires in COVID-19. Some clones are missing from TCRdb's copy, which holds only in-frame ones; the method was immunoSEQ multiplex PCR. This sample has some 200,000 clones, with roughly four fifths found just once. The source material was PBMCs or T cells enriched from blood (not recorded which). These receptors originate from a woman in her thirties or forties with acute COVID-19. Each CDR3 is given with its conserved first and last residue. A D gene is named only where the DNA matches it firmly. Clone size is stated in some rows and not others, as once, few, many or a class when expanded.

v_call	j_call	clone_size	d_call	cdr3_nt	cdr3_aa
TRBV24-1	TRBJ2-2	.	TRBD2	TGTGCCAGCGGGAGGAAGGCCGGGGAGCTGTTTTTT	CASGRKAGELFF
TRBV2	TRBJ1-2	.	TRBD1	TGTGCCAGCTCGGACAGGGACGGCTACACCTTC	CASSDRDGYTF
TRBV5-4	TRBJ2-7	.	.	TGTGCCAGCAGCTCGAGTTCTCTTGGTCGAGAGCAGTACTTC	CASSSSSLGREQYF
TRBV9	TRBJ2-2	few	.	TGTGCCAGCAGCGAGAACAGGGTTGGCGGGGAGCTGTTTTTT	CASSENRVGGELFF
TRBV11-2	TRBJ2-2	.	TRBD1	TGTGCCAGCAGCTTTGGACAGGGGGAGGGCACCGGGGAGCTGTTTTTT	CASSFGQGEGTGELFF
TRBV7-3	TRBJ2-3	.	TRBD2	TGTGCCAGCAGCCCTAGCGGGAGGGCCGGGGCAGATACGCAGTATTTT	CASSPSGRAGADTQYF
TRBV18	TRBJ1-3	.	TRBD1	TGTGCCAGCTCATCGAGGACAGGGGCTGGAAACACCATATATTTT	CASSSRTGAGNTIYF
TRBV7-2	TRBJ1-1	.	TRBD1	TGTGCCAGCAGACCGAGACAGGGCCAGTGGAAGAACACTGAAGCTTTCTTT	CASRPRQGQWKNTEAFF
TRBV6-6	TRBJ2-1	few	TRBD2	TGTGCCAGCAGTCCCAAAGGGACTAGCGGGGGGCTTAGCTCCTACAATGAGCAGTTCTTC	CASSPKGTSGGLSSYNEQFF
TRBV2	TRBJ2-7	.	.	TGTGCCAGCAGTGAACGACAGTACGAGCAGTACTTC	CASSERQYEQYF
TRBV12-3/TRBV12-4	TRBJ2-7	.	.	TGTGCCAGCAGCGGGGTTTACGAGCAGTACTTC	CASSGVYEQYF
TRBV6-5	TRBJ1-4	.	TRBD1	TGTGCCAGCAGTCGGGACAGAAATAATGAAAAACTGTTTTTT	CASSRDRNNEKLFF
TRBV5-4	TRBJ2-7	.	.	TGTGCCAGCAGCGCCGGGGTTTTTAGCTCCTACGAGCAGTACTTC	CASSAGVFSSYEQYF
TRBV7-9	TRBJ1-2	.	.	TGTGCCAGCAGCTTTGAGGGCAACTATGGCTACACCTTC	CASSFEGNYGYTF
TRBV7-9	TRBJ2-3	.	TRBD1	TGTGCCAGCAGCTTCCAGGGGGAAGACACAGATACGCAGTATTTT	CASSFQGEDTDTQYF
TRBV11-1	TRBJ1-1	.	.	TGTGCCAGCAGCTTACTTCCGGGAGGGACTGAAGCTTTCTTT	CASSLLPGGTEAFF
TRBV15	TRBJ2-3	many	.	TGTGCCACCAGCAGAGATGGGGCAGCTAGCACAGATACGCAGTATTTT	CATSRDGAASTDTQYF
TRBV28	TRBJ2-3	.	TRBD2	TGTGCCAGCTCGGACTCCGGGACTAGCGGGAGACCGGGGACAGATACGCAGTATTTT	CASSDSGTSGRPGTDTQYF
TRBV19	TRBJ2-4	.	.	TGTGCCAGTAGTTCCGATCTTTCGGTGAAAAACATTCAGTACTTC	CASSSDLSVKNIQYF
TRBV5-1	TRBJ2-3	.	TRBD1	TGCGCCAGCAGCTACGACAGGGCCGGAGATACGCAGTATTTT	CASSYDRAGDTQYF
TRBV18	TRBJ1-1	.	.	TGTGCCAGCTCACCACGGAGGTGGGACACTGAAGCTTTCTTT	CASSPRRWDTEAFF
TRBV6-4	TRBJ1-1	.	.	TGTGCCAGCAGTGAGGGTCAGAGGACTGAAGCTTTCTTT	CASSEGQRTEAFF
TRBV3-1/TRBV3-2	TRBJ1-6	.	.	TGTGCCAGCACCGGGGATGAGTGGTCACCCCTCCACTTT	CASTGDEWSPLHF
TRBV3-1/TRBV3-2	TRBJ2-2	.	.	TGTGCCAGCAGCCAAGATTGGCCGTTTTCCGGGGAGCTGTTTTTT	CASSQDWPFSGELFF
TRBV6-1	TRBJ1-5	.	.	TGTGCCAGCAGTGGTGTCAGGGGCCGCAGGAGCAATCAGCCCCAGCATTTT	CASSGVRGRRSNQPQHF
TRBV28	TRBJ1-5	.	.	TGTGCCAGCAGGGGAGGGAATCAGCCCCAGCATTTT	CASRGGNQPQHF
TRBV3-1/TRBV3-2	TRBJ1-1	.	.	TGTGCCAGCAGCCTTGGGACTTCTCACACTGAAGCTTTCTTT	CASSLGTSHTEAFF
TRBV15	TRBJ1-2	.	TRBD1	TGTGCCACCAGCAGAAGGACAGGGGGCGACTATGGCTACACCTTC	CATSRRTGGDYGYTF
TRBV29-1	TRBJ1-4	.	.	TGCAGCGTTTACAGGGTGGGTGAAAAACTGTTTTTT	CSVYRVGEKLFF
TRBV4-2	TRBJ2-7	.	TRBD1	TGTGCCAGCAGCCAAGACGCCGGGACAGAACAATACGAGCAGTACTTC	CASSQDAGTEQYEQYF
TRBV4-3	TRBJ1-4	.	.	TGCGCCAGCAGCCAAGATCTGGCGGCCGGTGAAAAACTGTTTTTT	CASSQDLAAGEKLFF
TRBV7-8	TRBJ1-1	few	.	TGTGCCAGCAGCCACAGTCGACAATCGTTGAACACTGAAGCTTTCTTT	CASSHSRQSLNTEAFF
TRBV18	TRBJ1-1	once	.	TGTGCCAGCTCCCAGAATGGGGGGAGGAACACTGAAGCTTTCTTT	CASSQNGGRNTEAFF
TRBV5-1	TRBJ1-1	.	.	TGCGCCAGCAACCCGCCGGGGAACACTGAAGCTTTCTTT	CASNPPGNTEAFF
TRBV30	TRBJ2-5	.	.	TGTGCCTGGGGAGGGCCGGGAGAGACCCAGTACTTC	CAWGGPGETQYF
TRBV6-1	TRBJ2-1	.	.	TGTGCCAGCAGTCAGCTGCTTTGGGGCAACGAGCAGTTCTTC	CASSQLLWGNEQFF
TRBV7-6	TRBJ2-2	.	TRBD2	TGTGCCAGCAGCTTATACGAGTCCAGGGAGGGCACCGGGGAGCTGTTTTTT	CASSLYESREGTGELFF
TRBV5-1	TRBJ1-4	.	.	TGCGCCAGCAGCTCCAGAGGAACTAATGAAAAACTGTTTTTT	CASSSRGTNEKLFF
TRBV7-2	TRBJ2-7	.	TRBD1	TGTGCCAGCAGCCGCGGACAGGGGGCCGGCTACGAGCAGTACTTC	CASSRGQGAGYEQYF
TRBV28	TRBJ1-1	.	.	TGTGCCAGCAGTTCCACAGTTTACACTGAAGCTTTCTTT	CASSSTVYTEAFF
TRBV7-8	TRBJ2-1	.	.	TGTGCCAGCAGCTCCGCGGGAAGGCGGGGTGGGTCCTACAATGAGCAGTTCTTC	CASSSAGRRGGSYNEQFF
TRBV5-5	TRBJ2-3	.	.	TGTGCCAGCAGCTTTACTAGCCGGGATACGCAGTATTTT	CASSFTSRDTQYF
TRBV2	TRBJ2-4	once	TRBD2	TGTGCCAGCAGTGTAGAGCGGGGGCCCTTAGCCAAAAACATTCAGTACTTC	CASSVERGPLAKNIQYF
TRBV30	TRBJ1-6	.	TRBD1	TGTGCCTGGATAGAACAGGGGGCGCGTTCACCCCTCCACTTT	CAWIEQGARSPLHF
TRBV5-6	TRBJ2-7	.	.	TGTGCCAGCAGCTTGGTGGAGGTGGATAACTACGAGCAGTACTTC	CASSLVEVDNYEQYF
TRBV15	TRBJ1-2	.	.	TGTGCCACCAGCAGGCTCCGGGACATCTCTGGCTACACCTTC	CATSRLRDISGYTF
TRBV27	TRBJ1-6	.	.	TGTGCCAGCAGTTGGGGGCAAGGGGAATCACCCCTCCACTTT	CASSWGQGESPLHF
TRBV4-2	TRBJ1-5	few	TRBD1	TGTGCCAGCAGCCAAGATCTCGGGACAGCGGCCAATCAGCCCCAGCATTTT	CASSQDLGTAANQPQHF
TRBV3-1/TRBV3-2	TRBJ2-7	.	.	TGTGCCAGCAGCTTGACAACCTACGAGCAGTACTTC	CASSLTTYEQYF
TRBV5-6	TRBJ1-1	.	.	TGTGCCAGCAGCGTCTACAGGGTGAATTTGAACACTGAAGCTTTCTTT	CASSVYRVNLNTEAFF
TRBV19	TRBJ2-1	.	.	TGTGCCAGTAGTAAATGGGGACTGGGAAAAGACAATGAGCAGTTCTTC	CASSKWGLGKDNEQFF
TRBV28	TRBJ2-1	few	TRBD2	TGTGCCAGCAGGCTAGCGGGACCCCAGCCGCAGTTCTTC	CASRLAGPQPQFF
TRBV7-6	TRBJ1-1	.	.	TGTGCCAGCAGCACCATGGGCGCTCCGAACACTGAAGCTTTCTTT	CASSTMGAPNTEAFF
TRBV30	TRBJ2-2	.	.	TGTGCCTGGAGGAGGACTACGAACACCGGGGAGCTGTTTTTT	CAWRRTTNTGELFF
TRBV12-3/TRBV12-4	TRBJ2-2	.	.	TGTGCCAGCAGTTTCTTCCCCGGGGAGCTGTTTTTT	CASSFFPGELFF
TRBV18	TRBJ2-7	.	.	TGTGCCAGCTCACCGCGGGGTAGCTCCTACGAGCAGTACTTC	CASSPRGSSYEQYF
TRBV2	TRBJ2-7	.	TRBD2	TGTGCCAGCAGTCTAGCGGGAGTGGTCTACGAGCAGTACTTC	CASSLAGVVYEQYF
TRBV9	TRBJ2-3	.	TRBD2	TGTGCCAGCAGCGCCCAAGGACTAGCGGGGCCCCGGGGAGATACGCAGTATTTT	CASSAQGLAGPRGDTQYF